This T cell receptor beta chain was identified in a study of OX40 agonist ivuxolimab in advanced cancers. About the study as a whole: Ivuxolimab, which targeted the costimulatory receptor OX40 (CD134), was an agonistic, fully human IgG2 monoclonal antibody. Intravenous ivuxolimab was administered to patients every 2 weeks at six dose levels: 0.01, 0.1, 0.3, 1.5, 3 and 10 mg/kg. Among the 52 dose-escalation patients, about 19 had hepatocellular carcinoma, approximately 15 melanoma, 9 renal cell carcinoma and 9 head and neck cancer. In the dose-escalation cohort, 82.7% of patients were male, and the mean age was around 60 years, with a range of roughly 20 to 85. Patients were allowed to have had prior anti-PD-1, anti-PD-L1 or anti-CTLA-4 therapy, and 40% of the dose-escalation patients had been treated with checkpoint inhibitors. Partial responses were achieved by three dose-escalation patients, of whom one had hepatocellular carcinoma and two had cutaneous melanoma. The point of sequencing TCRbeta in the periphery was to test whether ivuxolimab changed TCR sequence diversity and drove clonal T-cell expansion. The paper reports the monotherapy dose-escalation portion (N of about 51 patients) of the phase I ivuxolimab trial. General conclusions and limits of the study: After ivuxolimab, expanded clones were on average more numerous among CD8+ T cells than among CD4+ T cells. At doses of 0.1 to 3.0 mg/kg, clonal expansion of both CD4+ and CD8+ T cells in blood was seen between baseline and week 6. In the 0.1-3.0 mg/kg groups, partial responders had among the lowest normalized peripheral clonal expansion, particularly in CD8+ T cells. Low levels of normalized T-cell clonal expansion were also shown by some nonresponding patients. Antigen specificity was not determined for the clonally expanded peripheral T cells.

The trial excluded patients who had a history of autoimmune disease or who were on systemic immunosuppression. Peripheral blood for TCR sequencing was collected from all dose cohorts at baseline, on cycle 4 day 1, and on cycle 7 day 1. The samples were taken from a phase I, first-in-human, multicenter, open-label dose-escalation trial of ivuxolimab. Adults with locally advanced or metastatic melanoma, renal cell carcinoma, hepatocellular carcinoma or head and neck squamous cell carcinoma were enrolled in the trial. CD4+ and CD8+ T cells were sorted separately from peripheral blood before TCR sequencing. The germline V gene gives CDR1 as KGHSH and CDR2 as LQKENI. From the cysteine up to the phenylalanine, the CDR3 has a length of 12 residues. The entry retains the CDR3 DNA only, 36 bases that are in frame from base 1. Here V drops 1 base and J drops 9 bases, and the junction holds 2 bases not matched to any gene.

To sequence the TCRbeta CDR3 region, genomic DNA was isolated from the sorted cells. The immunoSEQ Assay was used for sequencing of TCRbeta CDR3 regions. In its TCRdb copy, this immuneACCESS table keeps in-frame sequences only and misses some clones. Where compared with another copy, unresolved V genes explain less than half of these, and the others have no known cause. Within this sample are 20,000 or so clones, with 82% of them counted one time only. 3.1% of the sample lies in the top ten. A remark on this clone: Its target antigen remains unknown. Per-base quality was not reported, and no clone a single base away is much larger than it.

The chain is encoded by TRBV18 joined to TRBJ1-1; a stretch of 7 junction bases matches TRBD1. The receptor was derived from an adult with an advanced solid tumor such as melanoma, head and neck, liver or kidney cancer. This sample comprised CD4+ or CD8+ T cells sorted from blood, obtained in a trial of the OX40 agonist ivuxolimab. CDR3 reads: CASSPQGAQAFF. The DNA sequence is TGTGCCAGCTCACCACAGGGGGCTCAAGCTTTCTTT.